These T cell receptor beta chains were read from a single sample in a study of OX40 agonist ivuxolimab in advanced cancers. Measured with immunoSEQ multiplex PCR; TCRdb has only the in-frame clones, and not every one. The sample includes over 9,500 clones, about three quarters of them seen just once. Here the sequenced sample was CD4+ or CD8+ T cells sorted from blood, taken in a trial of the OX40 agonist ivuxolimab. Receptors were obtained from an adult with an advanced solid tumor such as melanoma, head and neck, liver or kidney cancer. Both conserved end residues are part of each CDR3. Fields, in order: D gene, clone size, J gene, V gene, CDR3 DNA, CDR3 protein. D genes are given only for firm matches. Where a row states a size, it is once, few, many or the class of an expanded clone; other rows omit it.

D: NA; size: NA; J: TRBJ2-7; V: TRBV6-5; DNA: TGTGCCAGCAGTGAAGGATTACAAGACGAGCAGTACTTC; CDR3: CASSEGLQDEQYF
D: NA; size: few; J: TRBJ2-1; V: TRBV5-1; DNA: TGCGCCAGCAGTTTCGTGGGGTACAATGAGCAGTTCTTC; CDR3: CASSFVGYNEQFF
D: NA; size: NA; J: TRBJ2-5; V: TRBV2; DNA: TGTGCCAGCAGAGAATATACAGAGATCCAAGAGACCCAGTACTTC; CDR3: CASREYTEIQETQYF
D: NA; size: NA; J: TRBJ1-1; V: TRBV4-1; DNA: TGCGCCAGCAGCCACGGGGGGCGGACTGAAGCTTTCTTT; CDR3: CASSHGGRTEAFF
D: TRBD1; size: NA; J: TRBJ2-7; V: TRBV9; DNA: TGTGCCAGCAGCTCTGGGACAGGAAACTACGAGCAGTACTTC; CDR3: CASSSGTGNYEQYF
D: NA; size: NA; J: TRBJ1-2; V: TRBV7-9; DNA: TGTGCCAGCAGCGGAAGGACTTACCACTATGGCTACACCTTC; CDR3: CASSGRTYHYGYTF
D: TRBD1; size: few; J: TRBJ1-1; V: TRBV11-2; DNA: TGTGCCAGCAGCCCACGACAGGGATTGAACACTGAAGCTTTCTTT; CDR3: CASSPRQGLNTEAFF
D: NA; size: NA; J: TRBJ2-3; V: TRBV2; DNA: TGTGCCAGCAGTTACTCCCCGCGGACGGCCAGCACAGATACGCAGTATTTT; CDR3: CASSYSPRTASTDTQYF
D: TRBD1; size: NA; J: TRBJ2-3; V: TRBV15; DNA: TGTGCCACCAGCGGAATACAGGGGGCGCAGGCTAGCACAGATACGCAGTATTTT; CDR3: CATSGIQGAQASTDTQYF
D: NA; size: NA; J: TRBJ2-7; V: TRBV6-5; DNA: TGTGCCAGCAGTTACGTAGACAGGACCTACGAGCAGTACTTC; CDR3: CASSYVDRTYEQYF
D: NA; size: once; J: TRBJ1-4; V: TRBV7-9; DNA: TGTGCCAGCACCCCCCACGGAGAAAAACTGTTTTTT; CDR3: CASTPHGEKLFF
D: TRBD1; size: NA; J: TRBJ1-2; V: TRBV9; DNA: TGTGCCAGCAGCGTAGACCCAGGGGGTAACTATGGCTACACCTTC; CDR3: CASSVDPGGNYGYTF